This T cell receptor (beta chain) was identified during a study of T cell responses to AZD1222 COVID-19 vaccine. Broader study findings: Once two AZD1222 doses were given, Spike-specific TCR breadth and depth went up.

Points on this clone: Its antigen remains unidentified.

CDR3 length: 17 amino acids. The data were produced by immunoSEQ multiplex PCR, yet TCRdb's version contains in-frame clones alone and is incomplete. This sample has around 180,000 clones, with 90% found just once. This sample comprised peripheral blood, obtained on day 0 of AZD1222 vaccination. This clonotype was obtained from an adult in good health. The chain carries TRBV21-1 and TRBJ1-6. TRBV21-1 is tagged as a pseudogene. The CDR3 sequence is CASSFPRTYSYNSPLHF. The DNA of the CDR3 is TGTGCCAGCAGCTTCCCTCGGACCTACTCCTATAATTCACCCCTCCACTTT.